The sequence of this T cell receptor (beta chain) was determined in a study of blood T cell repertoires in COVID-19. Across the study: COVID-19 samples collected from the United States, Italy and Spain covered acute and convalescent phases. Sample material is recorded as cDNA or gDNA derived from T cells, B-cell-depleted T cells, or PBMCs.

How the authors handled the data: Amplified reference gene primers provided the basis for estimating nucleated cell counts. Sequencing was performed with immunoSEQ multiplex PCR; in TCRdb, only in-frame clones are kept and a portion is missing. V, J and clone size are those of that table, while D and trimming were read from the DNA. The profile shows about 150,000 clones, around 89% of them singletons. The clonotype was recovered from a man aged 55-75 years with acute or convalescent COVID-19. The sample comprised peripheral blood.

CDR3 protein: CATSRGGTEAFF. CDR3 DNA: TGTGCCACCTCTCGGGGAGGGACTGAAGCTTTCTTT. The V and J genes are TRBV25-1 and TRBJ1-1; no clear D. This CDR3 spans 12 amino acids. With 10 bases removed from V and 5 bases from J, the gap between germline ends came to 14 bases. CDR1 MGHDK and CDR2 SYGVNS come from the germline V gene.